This T cell receptor (beta chain) is drawn from a study of T cell changes during pregnancy in multiple sclerosis. Germline trimming cut 6 bases from V and 5 bases from J; bases unmatched to any gene: 6. CDR1 SGHTA and CDR2 FQGNSA come from the germline V gene. The CDR3 length is 14 residues. Assay used: immunoSEQ multiplex PCR; TCRdb lists only in-frame clones, some missing. The top ten clones hold 0.45% to 0.55% of a sample with some 38,000 clones, 90% to 95% of them seen once. The chain uses TRBV7-2 and TRBJ2-5; 10 nucleotides line up with TRBD2. The source material was CD4+ T cells from peripheral blood mononuclear cells, sampled in the third trimester of pregnancy. The origin of this receptor is a female donor in good health, enrolled as a control in a pregnancy study. DNA of the CDR3: TGTGCCAGCAGTTCTAGCGGGAGATGGGAGACCCAGTACTTC. Translating gives CASSSSGRWETQYF.